The sequence of this TCR beta chain was determined in a study of shared clonotypes between healthy human individuals. For the study at large: Each donor's CD4 naive and CD4 memory cells filled three plates apiece, CD8 naive two, and CD8 memory one. Points from the study as a whole: An expected dependence of interdonor clonotype sharing on sequencing depth was noted. The naive CD4 repertoires of a handful of donors were compared, and around 5% of clonotypes were shared.

In regard to this clone: The antigen is undetermined.

Naive-designated CD8 cells lacked CD45RO, were positively enriched for CCR7, and omitted terminally differentiated effector memory CD45RA+ cells. The protocol was immunoSEQ multiplex PCR, while the TCRdb copy is restricted to in-frame clones and leaves out a portion. The repertoire holds 2 million to 2.5 million clones, with roughly 91% as singletons. This sequence originates from a man younger than 35 in good health. Some clones in this sample may be carry-over from other donors' samples. Sequencing was performed on naive CD8+ T cells from PBMCs.

The CDR3 DNA sequence: TGTGCCAGCAGGCTAGGGGGAGCTCCCCACGAGCAGTACTTC. Its translation: CASRLGGAPHEQYF. V usage is TRBV27 and J usage is TRBJ2-7; the D gene is possibly TRBD1 (6 bases). The CDR3 is 14 amino acids. V was clipped by 6 bases and J by 5 bases, with 17 bases between them. The germline gives CDR1 MNHEY, CDR2 SMNVEV (reference sequence).